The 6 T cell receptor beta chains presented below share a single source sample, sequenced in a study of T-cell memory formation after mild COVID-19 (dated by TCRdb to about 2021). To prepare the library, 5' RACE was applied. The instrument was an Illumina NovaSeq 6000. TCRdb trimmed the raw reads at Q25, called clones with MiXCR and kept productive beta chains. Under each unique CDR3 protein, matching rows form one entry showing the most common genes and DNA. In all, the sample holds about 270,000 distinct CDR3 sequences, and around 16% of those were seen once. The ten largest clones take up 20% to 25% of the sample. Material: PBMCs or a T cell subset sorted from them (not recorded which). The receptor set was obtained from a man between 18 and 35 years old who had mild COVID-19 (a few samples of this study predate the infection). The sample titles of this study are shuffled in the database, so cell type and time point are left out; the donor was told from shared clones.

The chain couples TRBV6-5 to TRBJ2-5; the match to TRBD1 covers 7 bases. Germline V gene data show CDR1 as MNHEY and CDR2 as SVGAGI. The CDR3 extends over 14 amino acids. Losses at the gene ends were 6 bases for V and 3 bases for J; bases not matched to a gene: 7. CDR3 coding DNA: TGTGCCAGCAGCCGATACAGGGGAGAAGAGACCCAGTACTTC. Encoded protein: CASSRYRGEETQYF.

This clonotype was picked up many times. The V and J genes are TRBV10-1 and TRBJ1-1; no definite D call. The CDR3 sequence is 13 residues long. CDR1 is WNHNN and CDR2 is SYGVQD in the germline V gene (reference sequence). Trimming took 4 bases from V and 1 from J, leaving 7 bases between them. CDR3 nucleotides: TGCGCCAGCAGTGCACAGACGAACACTGAAGCTTTCTTT. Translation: CASSAQTNTEAFF.

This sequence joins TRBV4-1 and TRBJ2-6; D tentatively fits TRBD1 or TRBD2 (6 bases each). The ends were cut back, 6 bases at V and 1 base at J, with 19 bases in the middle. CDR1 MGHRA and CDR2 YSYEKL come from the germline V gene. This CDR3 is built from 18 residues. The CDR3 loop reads CASRLGPQGLSGANVLTF. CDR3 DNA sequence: TGCGCCAGCAGATTAGGCCCACAGGGACTTTCTGGGGCCAACGTCCTGACTTTC.

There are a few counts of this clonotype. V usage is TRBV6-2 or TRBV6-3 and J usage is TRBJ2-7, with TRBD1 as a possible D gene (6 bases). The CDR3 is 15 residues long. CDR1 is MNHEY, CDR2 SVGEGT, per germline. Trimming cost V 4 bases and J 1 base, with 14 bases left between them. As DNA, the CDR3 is TGTGCCAGCAGTTTCCGGGACACAGATTCCTACGAGCAGTACGTC. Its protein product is CASSFRDTDSYEQYV.

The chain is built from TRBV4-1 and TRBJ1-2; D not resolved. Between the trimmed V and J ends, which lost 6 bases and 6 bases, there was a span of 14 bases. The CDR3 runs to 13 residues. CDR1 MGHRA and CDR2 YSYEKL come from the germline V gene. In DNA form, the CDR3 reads TGCGCCAGCAGAACCCGTAACGGAGATGGCTACACCTTC. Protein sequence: CASRTRNGDGYTF.

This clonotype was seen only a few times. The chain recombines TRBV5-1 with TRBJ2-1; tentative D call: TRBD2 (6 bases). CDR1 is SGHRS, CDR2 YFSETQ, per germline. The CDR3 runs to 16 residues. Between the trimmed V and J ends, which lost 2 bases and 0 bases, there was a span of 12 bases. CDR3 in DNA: TGCGCCAGCAGCTTCGAAAAGACTAGCTCCTACAATGAGCAGTTCTTC. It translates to CASSFEKTSSYNEQFF.